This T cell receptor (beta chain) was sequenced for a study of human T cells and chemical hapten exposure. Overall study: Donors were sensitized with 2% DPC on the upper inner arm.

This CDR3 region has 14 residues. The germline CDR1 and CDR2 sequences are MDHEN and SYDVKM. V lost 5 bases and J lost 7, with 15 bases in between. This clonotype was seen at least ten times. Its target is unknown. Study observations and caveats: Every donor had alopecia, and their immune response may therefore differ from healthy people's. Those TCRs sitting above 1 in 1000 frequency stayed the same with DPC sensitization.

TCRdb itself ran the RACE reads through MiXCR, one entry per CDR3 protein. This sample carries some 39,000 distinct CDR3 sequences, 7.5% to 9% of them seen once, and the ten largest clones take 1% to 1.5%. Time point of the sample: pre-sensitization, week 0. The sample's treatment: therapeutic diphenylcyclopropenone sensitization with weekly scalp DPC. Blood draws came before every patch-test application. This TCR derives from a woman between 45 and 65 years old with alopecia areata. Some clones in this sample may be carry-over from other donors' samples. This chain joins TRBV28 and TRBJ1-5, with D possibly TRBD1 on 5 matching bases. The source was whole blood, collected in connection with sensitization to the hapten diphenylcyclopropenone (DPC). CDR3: CASSPSLRGQPQHF. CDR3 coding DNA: TGTGCCAGCAGTCCCTCCTTGAGGGGACAGCCCCAGCATTTT.